The 17 T cell receptor beta chains given below trace back to one sample, sequenced in a study of blood T cell repertoires in COVID-19. Libraries were prepared by immunoSEQ multiplex PCR; TCRdb keeps only in-frame clonotypes and omits some of them. The sample contains 130,000 to 150,000 clones, roughly three quarters of which appear only once. Input material: peripheral blood. The receptor source for this set is a man in his fifties with active or convalescent COVID-19.

This clone was counted once. The V call is TRBV10-3, the J call TRBJ2-7, with a tentative D call TRBD2 (5 bases). Germline V gene data show CDR1 as ENHRY and CDR2 as SYGVKD. The V end lost 2 bases, the J end lost 0 bases, and 11 bases lay between the germline ends. The CDR3 runs to 15 residues. For the CDR3, the DNA is TGTGCCATCAGTGAGCCAGGCAGCGGCTCCTACGAGCAGTACTTC. Protein product: CAISEPGSGSYEQYF.

This rearrangement joins TRBV6-5 to TRBJ1-5; D might be TRBD1 (6 bases). This CDR3 has 15 residues. Per the germline V gene, CDR1 is MNHEY and CDR2 is SVGAGI. The germline V and J ends were trimmed by 0 bases and 4 bases, with 10 bases remaining between them. CDR3 in amino acids: CASSYSGHTNQPQHF. CDR3 bases: TGTGCCAGCAGTTACTCGGGACACACGAATCAGCCCCAGCATTTT.

This sequence joins TRBV11-2 and TRBJ1-2, with 8 bases that match TRBD1. J was trimmed by 7 bases and V by 5 bases; bases with no gene match: 9. The CDR3 is 14 amino acids. Germline CDR1 reads SGHAT; CDR2 reads FQNNGV. CDR3 coding DNA: TGTGCCAGCAGCCCGGGGACAGGAGGACTTGGCTACACCTTC. Translation: CASSPGTGGLGYTF.

The chain uses TRBV6-4 and TRBJ1-1, with 9 bases fitting TRBD1. CDR3 length equals 18 residues. Germline CDR1 reads MRHNA; CDR2 reads SNTAGT. Trimming removed 2 bases from V and 3 bases from J; junction bases left unmatched: 13. The CDR3 DNA sequence: TGTGCCAGCAGTGACCCAGACCCCGGGACAGGGTTAGACACTGAAGCTTTCTTT. It is translated as CASSDPDPGTGLDTEAFF.

A single count supports this clone. The genes are TRBV7-6 and TRBJ2-5, with 7 bases lining up with TRBD1. The germline CDR1 and CDR2 sequences are SGHVS and FNYEAQ. The CDR3 length is 16 residues. The junction had 7 bases not matched to a gene; V was cut back by 1 base and J by 2 bases. CDR3 coding DNA: TGTGCCAGCAGCTTAGAGGGACAGAGTATTCAAGAGACCCAGTACTTC. It is translated as CASSLEGQSIQETQYF.

The chain is built from TRBV19 and TRBJ2-2; D may be TRBD2 (7 bases). The V and J ends lost 6 bases and 3 bases respectively, with 14 bases between them. Germline CDR1 and CDR2: LNHDA and SQIVND (reference sequence). This CDR3 comprises 15 residues. Written as DNA, the CDR3 is TGTGCCAGTAGCCCCGGGGGGCGAGACACCGGGGAGCTGTTTTTT. Its translation: CASSPGGRDTGELFF.

This clone was counted between two and nine times. The V gene is TRBV5-1, the J gene TRBJ1-2; 7 nucleotides line up with TRBD1. Germline CDR1 and CDR2: SGHRS and YFSETQ. Trimming cost V 3 bases and J 8 bases; bases outside gene matches: 7. CDR3 length: 13 amino acids. DNA for the CDR3: TGCGCCAGCAGCTGGGATACAGGGGTCGGCTACACCTTC. Protein sequence: CASSWDTGVGYTF.

The CDR3 region is CASSVLAGVTDTQYF. CDR3 DNA: TGTGCCAGCAGCGTCTTAGCGGGAGTCACAGATACGCAGTATTTT. This rearrangement joins TRBV11-1 to TRBJ2-3, with TRBD2 identical over 9 bases. V shed 5 bases and J 2 bases; nucleotides not matched to a gene: 5. This CDR3 comprises 15 residues. Germline-derived CDR1 and CDR2 are SGHAT and FQDESV (reference sequence).

This clone was observed a single time. This sequence joins TRBV5-1 and TRBJ2-7, with no clear D. V was pared by 4 bases and J by 4 bases, with 12 bases between. CDR1 SGHRS and CDR2 YFSETQ come from the germline V gene. This CDR3 is 13 amino acids long. CDR3 amino acids: CASSMSELYEQYF. In DNA, the CDR3 is TGCGCCAGCAGCATGTCTGAGTTGTACGAGCAGTACTTC.

This clone has just one count. The chain links TRBV25-1 to TRBJ1-2; tentatively, D is TRBD1 (5 bases). V lost 2 bases, J lost 0 bases, and 7 bases lay in between. CDR3 length equals 14 residues. Germline loops: CDR1 MGHDK, CDR2 SYGVNS. The CDR3 sequence is CASSEDSANYGYTF. CDR3 sequence (DNA): TGTGCCAGCAGTGAAGACAGCGCTAACTATGGCTACACCTTC.

The chain carries TRBV3-1 (or the pseudogene TRBV3-2) and TRBJ1-6, with D possibly TRBD1 on 6 matching bases. With 2 bases removed from V and 4 bases from J, the gap between germline ends came to 9 bases. Looked up from germline, CDR1 is LGHDT and CDR2 is YNNKEL (reference sequence). The CDR3 runs 15 residues. The CDR3 nucleotides are TGTGCCAGCAGCCAACCCGACAGGTATAATTCACCCCTCCACTTT. Amino acids: CASSQPDRYNSPLHF.

The chain is built from TRBV29-1 and TRBJ2-1; 8 bases fit TRBD1. The CDR3 loop spans 18 amino acids. J gave up 1 base and V 7 bases, and 18 bases lay outside the gene matches. Germline V gives CDR1 SQVTM, CDR2 ANQGSEA. The CDR3 DNA follows: TGCAGCGCCATCGGACAGGGTCTTAGTCAGCTGTCCTACAATGAGCAGTTCTTC. Translation: CSAIGQGLSQLSYNEQFF.

The chain uses TRBV6-5 and TRBJ2-5; no clear D. Trimming took 5 bases from V and 7 from J, leaving 11 bases between them. Germline CDR1 MNHEY, CDR2 SVGAGI. The CDR3 covers 12 residues. This chain's CDR3 is CASSPPLGTQYF. The CDR3 bases are TGTGCCAGCAGTCCCCCCCTCGGGACCCAGTACTTC.

In its sample, this clone was seen once. The chain couples TRBV24-1 to TRBJ2-2; 7 positions agree with TRBD2. CDR3 size: 13 residues. CDR1 is KGHDR and CDR2 is SFDVKD in the germline V gene. The ends lost 9 bases at V and 4 bases at J; junction bases unmatched: 4. CDR3 amino acids: CATAGEGTGELFF. The CDR3 nucleotides are TGTGCCACCGCGGGGGAGGGCACCGGGGAGCTGTTTTTT.

The CDR3 spells CASSSLVKTQYF. The DNA for the CDR3 is TGTGCCAGCAGCTCCCTAGTGAAAACGCAGTATTTT. The V gene is TRBV7-3, the J gene TRBJ2-3; no clear D. The V and J ends lost 4 bases and 9 bases respectively, with 11 bases between them. CDR3 size: 12 residues. Germline CDR1 and CDR2: SGHTA and FQGTGA.

The J gene is TRBJ2-3, the V gene TRBV5-1; perhaps TRBD2 as D (6 bases). CDR1 and CDR2 (germline): SGHRS, YFSETQ. The V end lost 5 bases, the J end lost 1 base, and 14 bases lay between the germline ends. This CDR3 is built from 15 residues. This CDR3 is CASSHFGGGTDTQYF. Here the CDR3 DNA reads TGCGCCAGCAGTCACTTCGGCGGGGGCACAGATACGCAGTATTTT.

This clone was observed a handful of times. V usage is TRBV7-2 and J usage is TRBJ1-1, with TRBD1 matching 9 bases. The V gene end was trimmed by 1 base and the J gene end by 0 bases; junction bases not matched to a gene: 9. The CDR3 covers 18 residues. Germline CDR1 SGHTA, CDR2 FQGNSA. DNA for the CDR3: TGTGCCAGCAGCTTAGGAAATGCACAGGGGGCCATGAACACTGAAGCTTTCTTT. This translates into CASSLGNAQGAMNTEAFF.